The text below deals with one TCR beta chain. The data were produced by immunoSEQ multiplex PCR, yet TCRdb's version contains in-frame clones alone and is incomplete. The sample contains approximately 490,000 clones, about 84% of which appear only once. The data belong to a study of shared T cell receptors in the human thymus. The sample also formed part of further work on human thymus T cells. That paper states: Thymic samples were excised during corrective heart operations.

This receptor was taken from a boy under two years old with a congenital heart defect. The material sequenced was thymocytes.

CDR3 protein: CASSHLSGLAGGEQYF. In DNA form, the CDR3 reads TGTGCCAGCAGCCACCTTTCGGGACTAGCGGGAGGGGAGCAGTACTTC. The rearrangement uses TRBV14 and TRBJ2-7; 16 positions agree with TRBD2. The CDR3 extends over 16 amino acids. Germline values: CDR1 SGHDN, CDR2 FVKESK. Trimming cost V 3 bases and J 7 bases; bases outside gene matches: 6.